A selection of T cell receptor beta chains follows, all from one sample in a study of blood T cells in healthy people across ages. TCRdb fed the 5' RACE reads into MiXCR, producing one record per CDR3 protein. Of over 1,500,000 distinct CDR3 sequences listed, approximately 50% are singletons. What was sequenced was blood. The receptors derive from a woman aged 40 to 49 in good health. Each CDR3 is given with its conserved first and last residue. Fields, in order: clone size, J gene, V gene, D gene, CDR3 protein, CDR3 DNA. D genes are given only for firm matches. The size entry is marked missing in some rows and otherwise reads once, few, many or a size class.

>few|TRBJ2-7|TRBV20-1|NA
CSASAELAGRHEQYF
TGCAGTGCTAGTGCGGAATTGGCAGGACGCCACGAGCAGTACTTC
>NA|TRBJ1-5|TRBV3-1|NA
CASSQDLAFDQPQHF
TGTGCCAGCAGCCAAGATTTAGCGTTCGATCAGCCCCAGCATTTT
>NA|TRBJ2-7|TRBV6-2/TRBV6-3|NA
CASSYRGLNDYEQYF
TGTGCCAGCAGTTACCGGGGACTCAATGACTACGAGCAGTACTTC
>NA|TRBJ2-2|TRBV6-2/TRBV6-3|NA
CASSSGTPNTGELFF
TGTGCCAGCAGTTCCGGGACACCGAACACCGGGGAGCTGTTTTTT
>few|TRBJ2-4|TRBV7-7|NA
CASSPGPGIHIQYF
TGTGCTAGCAGCCCGGGACCAGGGATTCACATTCAGTACTTC
>NA|TRBJ2-6|TRBV28|NA
CASSTEWDAHSGANVLTF
TGTGCCAGCAGCACCGAATGGGACGCCCACTCTGGGGCCAACGTCCTGACTTTC
>NA|TRBJ1-1|TRBV25-1|NA
CASSESGRGPIGAFF
TGTGCCAGCAGTGAATCGGGCAGGGGACCCATAGGGGCTTTCTTT
>NA|TRBJ2-7|TRBV11-1|NA
CASSLSPTGQTYEQYF
TGTGCCAGCAGCTTAAGCCCAACGGGGCAGACCTACGAGCAGTACTTC
>few|TRBJ2-5|TRBV21-1|NA
CASSKGSGRETQYF
TGTGCCAGCAGCAAAGGAAGTGGCAGAGAGACCCAGTACTTC
>NA|TRBJ2-1|TRBV6-5|NA
CASSYSGVEVTLGNEQFF
TGTGCCAGCAGTTACTCGGGCGTAGAGGTGACTCTAGGCAATGAGCAGTTCTTC
>few|TRBJ2-3|TRBV28|NA
CASRDINTDTQYF
TGTGCCAGCAGGGACATAAACACAGATACGCAGTATTTT
>NA|TRBJ2-6|TRBV12-3/TRBV12-4|NA
CASSTRTVISGANVLTF
TGTGCCAGCAGTACCCGGACAGTAATCTCTGGGGCCAACGTCCTGACTTTC
>few|TRBJ2-7|TRBV12-3/TRBV12-4|NA
CASSFPGTGTLAEQYF
TGTGCCAGCAGTTTCCCCGGAACAGGTACCCTCGCCGAGCAGTACTTC
>NA|TRBJ1-5|TRBV29-1|TRBD1
CSVDTGGTGQPQHF
TGCAGCGTTGATACAGGGGGCACAGGGCAGCCCCAGCATTTT
>NA|TRBJ2-5|TRBV7-9|TRBD1
CASSFGQGVETQYF
TGTGCCAGCAGCTTCGGACAGGGGGTAGAGACCCAGTACTTC
>few|TRBJ2-5|TRBV6-2/TRBV6-3|NA
CASSYRTPRQTQYF
TGTGCCAGCAGTTACAGGACTCCCCGGCAGACCCAGTACTTC
>few|TRBJ2-7|TRBV6-5|NA
CASSYSAKLDEQYF
TGTGCCAGCAGTTACTCTGCGAAGTTGGACGAGCAGTACTTC
>NA|TRBJ1-2|TRBV12-3/TRBV12-4|NA
CASSLHDNYGYTF
TGTGCCAGCAGCCTGCACGATAACTATGGCTACACCTTC
>NA|TRBJ2-5|TRBV11-2|NA
CASSPILTEETQYF
TGTGCCAGCAGCCCTATTCTAACTGAGGAGACCCAGTACTTC
>NA|TRBJ2-7|TRBV11-2|TRBD2
CARSFGGGTYEQYF
TGTGCCCGCAGCTTTGGCGGGGGGACGTACGAGCAGTACTTC
>NA|TRBJ2-5|TRBV28|NA
CASWRNQETQYF
TGTGCCAGCTGGAGGAACCAAGAGACCCAGTACTTC
>NA|TRBJ2-1|TRBV5-1|TRBD1
CASSSGQGGHNEQFF
TGCGCCAGCAGCTCCGGACAGGGGGGACACAATGAGCAGTTCTTC
>NA|TRBJ2-3|TRBV7-9|NA
CASSPEAYTDTQYF
TGTGCCAGCAGCCCTGAGGCCTACACAGATACGCAGTATTTT
>NA|TRBJ2-5|TRBV3-1|NA
CASSHETSRVETQYF
TGTGCCAGCAGCCATGAAACTAGCAGAGTGGAGACCCAGTACTTC
>NA|TRBJ1-2|TRBV25-1|NA
CASSESYRGHYGYTF
TGTGCCAGCAGTGAATCCTATCGGGGGCACTATGGCTACACCTTC
>NA|TRBJ1-1|TRBV4-2|NA
CASSQGRGQRNTEAFF
TGTGCCAGCAGCCAAGGTAGGGGTCAACGGAACACTGAAGCTTTCTTT
>NA|TRBJ2-3|TRBV15|NA
CATSRFGKAGGSTDTQYF
TGTGCCACCAGCAGGTTCGGGAAGGCAGGGGGGAGCACAGATACGCAGTATTTT
>NA|TRBJ1-2|TRBV5-1|NA
CVSSLQGVGHYGYTF
TGCGTCAGCAGCCTACAGGGTGTTGGGCACTATGGCTACACCTTC
>NA|TRBJ2-5|TRBV2|TRBD2
CASSILASGGETQYF
TGTGCCAGCAGTATACTGGCTAGCGGGGGAGAGACCCAGTACTTC
>few|TRBJ2-6|TRBV15|NA
CATSRDLGLWTGGANVLTF
TGTGCCACCAGCAGAGATCTCGGACTTTGGACGGGAGGGGCCAACGTCCTGACTTTC
>NA|TRBJ2-7|TRBV7-2|TRBD1
CASSPFRDRASYEQYF
TGTGCCAGCAGCCCCTTCCGGGACAGGGCTTCCTACGAGCAGTACTTC
>NA|TRBJ2-1|TRBV6-2/TRBV6-3|NA
CASSLNGLDSYNEQFF
TGTGCCAGCAGTTTAAACGGACTCGACTCCTACAATGAGCAGTTCTTC
>NA|TRBJ1-4|TRBV4-3|NA
CASSQDAPENEKLFF
TGCGCCAGCAGCCAAGATGCTCCCGAGAATGAAAAACTGTTTTTT
>few|TRBJ1-2|TRBV7-2|TRBD1
CASSSTGGAFGYTF
TGTGCCAGCAGCTCGACAGGGGGCGCTTTTGGCTACACCTTC
>NA|TRBJ1-1|TRBV4-3|TRBD1
CASSQGQGTTEAFF
TGTGCCAGCAGCCAGGGACAGGGGACCACTGAAGCTTTCTTT
>few|TRBJ2-3|TRBV28|NA
CASSTTSPGVVPDTQYF
TGTGCCAGCAGTACCACCTCGCCGGGGGTTGTACCAGATACGCAGTATTTT
>NA|TRBJ1-2|TRBV20-1|NA
CSARKDSGYGYTF
TGCAGTGCTAGAAAGGACAGCGGCTATGGCTACACCTTC
>few|TRBJ2-5|TRBV9|NA
CASSVYDQGPETQYF
TGTGCCAGCAGCGTATATGATCAGGGGCCGGAGACCCAGTACTTC
>NA|TRBJ2-3|TRBV12-3/TRBV12-4|TRBD2
CASRGGLAASTDTQYF
TGTGCCAGCAGGGGGGGACTAGCAGCAAGCACAGATACGCAGTATTTT
>once|TRBJ2-7|TRBV20-1|TRBD1
CSSRGQDYEQYF
TGCAGTTCACGTGGACAGGACTACGAGCAGTACTTC
>few|TRBJ1-1|TRBV5-1|NA
CASTRDGTLNTEAFF
TGCGCCAGCACCCGGGACGGGACCTTGAACACTGAAGCTTTCTTT
>NA|TRBJ1-2|TRBV7-6|TRBD1
CASSPTGKHYGYTF
TGTGCCAGCAGCCCGACAGGGAAGCATTATGGCTACACCTTC
>few|TRBJ2-3|TRBV4-2|NA
CASSAQIGGTDTQYF
TGTGCCAGCAGCGCACAAATTGGGGGGACAGATACGCAGTATTTT
>NA|TRBJ1-1|TRBV3-1|NA
CASSPRGSRTEAFF
TGTGCCAGCAGCCCCAGAGGGAGCAGGACTGAAGCTTTCTTT
>few|TRBJ2-1|TRBV6-6|TRBD2
CASRGLGPSNEQFF
TGTGCCAGCAGAGGACTAGGGCCCAGCAATGAGCAGTTCTTC
>NA|TRBJ1-5|TRBV20-1|NA
CSARDPGSLPAQHF
TGCAGTGCTAGAGATCCCGGCAGCTTACCAGCCCAGCATTTT
>few|TRBJ2-7|TRBV7-2|NA
CASSSSGTLRDEQYF
TGTGCCAGCAGCTCTTCGGGCACGCTGCGGGACGAGCAGTACTTC
>few|TRBJ2-6|TRBV7-3|TRBD1
CASSSTGQGAGANVLTF
TGTGCCAGCAGCTCCACAGGACAGGGGGCTGGGGCCAACGTCCTGACTTTC
>few|TRBJ2-7|TRBV3-1|NA
CASSLVSWGEQYF
TGTGCCAGCTCGCTCGTATCCTGGGGCGAGCAGTACTTC
>NA|TRBJ1-2|TRBV25-1|NA
CASSRGRYGYTF
TGTGCCAGCAGTCGGGGACGCTATGGCTACACCTTC
>NA|TRBJ2-1|TRBV28|NA
CASRPESVNNEQFF
TGTGCCAGCAGACCCGAATCAGTAAACAATGAGCAGTTCTTC
>NA|TRBJ1-4|TRBV5-8|NA
CASSLELRATNEKLFF
TGTGCCAGCAGTTTAGAGTTGAGAGCAACTAATGAAAAACTGTTTTTT